Listed here are 16 T cell receptor beta chains from one sample, sequenced in a study of T cell clonality in common variable immunodeficiency. Study results and limitations: Common variable immunodeficiency TCR beta sequences reportedly had fewer deletions and N-nucleotide insertions.

The repertoire was sequenced with immunoSEQ multiplex PCR; TCRdb's copy has only in-frame clones and lacks some. This sample has 28,000 or so clones and no singletons, with 3% to 3.5% in the ten largest. These receptors lack a known antigen. Sequenced: peripheral blood mononuclear cells. The receptors originated from a human donor with common variable immunodeficiency.

This clone was observed a handful of times. The DNA ends 3 residues before the CDR3 does, and the rest of the CDR3 is filled in from the germline J gene. This sequence joins TRBV2 and TRBJ2-7; D is unclear. Trimming left V 6 bases short and J 4 bases short, with 7 bases between. Per germline, CDR1 SNHLY and CDR2 FYNNEI. The CDR3 covers 11 residues. The CDR3 reads CASSVGYEQYF. CDR3 bases read: TGTGCCAGCAGCGTCGGGTACGAG.

This clone showed up just a few times. The read ends 3 residues shy of where the CDR3 ends; the end is completed using the germline J gene. The chain has TRBV2 and TRBJ1-5, with 8 bases fitting TRBD1. Germline V gene lookup returns CDR1 SNHLY and CDR2 FYNNEI. The CDR3 spans 13 residues. The V gene end was trimmed by 6 bases and the J gene end by 2 bases; junction bases not matched to a gene: 0. The CDR3 loop is CASRTGGNQPQHF. Incomplete CDR3 DNA: TGTGCCAGCAGGACAGGGGGCAATCAGCCC.

With regard to this clone: Coverage ceases 3 residues before the CDR3 finishes, and the germline J gene fills in the end. The rearrangement uses TRBV2 and TRBJ1-2, with no clear D. The length of the CDR3 is 11 residues. The V end lost 7 bases, the J end lost 3 bases, and 6 bases lay between the germline ends. Germline-derived CDR1 and CDR2 are SNHLY and FYNNEI. The chain's CDR3 is CASTQDYGYTF. Partial CDR3 DNA: TGTGCCAGCACCCAGGACTATGGC.

This clone occurred many times. The sequence runs out 3 residues before the end of the CDR3; the remainder is reconstructed from the germline J gene. The V and J genes are TRBV5-1 and TRBJ2-2; 7 nucleotides line up with TRBD2. In germline, CDR1 is SGHRS, CDR2 YFSETQ. The CDR3 consists of 15 residues. V lost 2 bases and J lost 4; bases outside the gene matches: 5. CDR3 residues: CASSLRGEGTGELFF. The CDR3 DNA, read in part, is TGCGCCAGCAGCTTAAGAGGGGAGGGCACCGGGGAG. Based on the CDR3 plus reference TRBV5-1 and TRBJ2-2, the full variable domain is KAGVTQTPRYLIKTRGQQVTLSCSPISGHRSVSWYQQTPGQGLQFLFEYFSETQRNKGNFPGRFSGRQFSNSRSEMNVSTLELGDSALYLCASSLRGEGTGELFFGEGSRLTVL.

Worth noting for this clone: The read comes to an end 3 residues before the CDR3 does, leaving the germline J gene to fill in the end. The rearrangement links TRBV7-8 to TRBJ1-5; 8 bases agree with TRBD1. V trimming: 5 bases; J trimming: 4 bases; junction bases outside the gene matches: 7. The CDR3 runs to 15 residues. Germline CDR1 and CDR2: SGHVS and FQNEAQ. The sequenced part of the CDR3 DNA is TGTGCCAGCAGCCTCGGGACAGGATATAATCAGCCC. This sequence encodes CASSLGTGYNQP. The entire CDR3 sequence reads CASSLGTGYNQPQHF.

Comments on this clone: The read finishes 3 residues shy of the CDR3 end, and the germline J gene is used to complete it. The J gene is TRBJ1-1, the V gene TRBV7-2, with 10 bases identical to TRBD1. Germline V gene sequence: CDR1 SGHTA, CDR2 FQGNSA. Germline trimming cut 4 bases from V and 4 bases from J; bases unmatched to any gene: 6. This CDR3 is built from 15 residues. The covered CDR3 bases are TGTGCCAGCAGCTCTCGACAGGGGGCGCCCACTGAA. This sequence encodes CASSSRQGAPTE. The full CDR3 protein is CASSSRQGAPTEAFF.

This clone was counted ten times or more. The CDR3 goes on 3 residues after the read ends, and that part is filled in from the germline J gene. The chain is built from TRBV7-9 and TRBJ1-1, with a weak D call TRBD1 (5 bases). The CDR3 spans 13 residues. V gave up 10 bases and J gave up 4 bases, with 16 bases separating them. Germline V gene lookup returns CDR1 SEHNR and CDR2 FQNEAQ (reference sequence). The sequenced CDR3 bases are TGTGCCACCGACGCGAGGGGAGTCACTGAA. Translating gives CATDARGVTE. The entire CDR3 protein is CATDARGVTEAFF. The full variable domain, with the rest looked up from reference TRBV7-9 and TRBJ1-1, is DTGVSQNPRHKITKRGQNVTFRCDPISEHNRLYWYRQTLGQGPEFLTYFQNEAQLEKSRLLSDRFSAERPKGSFSTLEIQRTEQGDSAMYLCATDARGVTEAFFGQGTRLTVV.

Note on this clone: The read terminates 3 residues before the CDR3 end, so the remaining end is supplied by the germline J gene. The chain employs TRBV2 and TRBJ2-3; 7 positions agree with TRBD2. Germline assignment: CDR1 SNHLY and CDR2 FYNNEI. Germline trimming cut 4 bases from V and 5 bases from J; bases unmatched to any gene: 12. This CDR3 has 16 residues. The sequenced part of the CDR3 DNA is TGTGCCAGCAGTGTAACGGGGGGAGGGAGACGAGATACG. Protein product: CASSVTGGGRRDT. The entire CDR3 reads CASSVTGGGRRDTQYF.

Points on this clone: The missing CDR3 end, 3 residues past where the read stops, is filled in from the germline J gene. The genes are TRBV6-1 and TRBJ2-5, with D tentatively TRBD1 (5 bases). Trimming took 0 bases from V and 0 from J, leaving 11 bases between them. The germline V gene encodes CDR1 MNHNS and CDR2 SASEGT. The CDR3 contains 16 residues. The CDR3: CASSEAAAGNQETQYF. The sequenced CDR3 bases are TGTGCCAGCAGTGAAGCGGCGGCAGGGAACCAAGAGACC.

This clone was counted only a few times. CDR3 DNA (partial): TGTGCCAGCAGCCCCCCCAGGACTAGAGAGACC. Protein: CASSPPRTRET. The whole CDR3 region reads CASSPPRTRETQYF. The J gene is TRBJ2-5, the V gene TRBV7-2; 7 bases are shared with TRBD2. The read halts 3 residues ahead of the CDR3 end, with the missing end drawn from the germline J gene. CDR3 length equals 14 residues. Germline trimming cut 5 bases from V and 4 bases from J; bases unmatched to any gene: 7. Per the germline V gene, CDR1 is SGHTA and CDR2 is FQGNSA.

Concerning this clone: The observed sequence ends 3 residues before the CDR3 terminus, with the missing tail filled in from the germline J gene. This chain joins TRBV5-6 and TRBJ2-3; 8 positions match TRBD2. Germline CDR1 is SGHDT and CDR2 is YYEEEE. This CDR3 spans 15 amino acids. The CDR3 loop reads CASSSPSGTRLTQYF. The part of the CDR3 DNA that was read is TGTGCCAGCAGCTCCCCCTCCGGGACTAGACTGACG.

This clone was detected a few times. The CDR3 goes on 3 residues after the read ends, and that part is filled in from the germline J gene. The chain has TRBV19 and TRBJ2-7, with TRBD1 matching over 10 bases. The CDR3 runs to 14 residues. V lost 7 bases, J lost 5 bases, and 8 bases stayed unmatched. Per the germline V gene, CDR1 is LNHDA and CDR2 is SQIVND (reference sequence). The sequenced CDR3 bases are TGTGCCAGTACTCGGGGGACAGGGGCCCACGAG. It codes for CASTRGTGAHE. The entire CDR3 reads CASTRGTGAHEQYF.

With respect to this clone: The missing CDR3 end, 3 residues past where the read stops, is filled in from the germline J gene. This chain links TRBV11-3 with TRBJ2-5; weak D call: TRBD1 (5 bases). The CDR3 sequence is 15 residues long. V was pared by 6 bases and J by 0 bases, with 14 bases between. Germline CDR1 reads SGHNT; CDR2 reads YENEEA. The CDR3 reads CASRHNRHDQETQYF. The sequenced part of the CDR3 DNA is TGTGCCAGCAGGCACAACAGGCACGACCAAGAGACC.

The sample holds a few counts of this clone. The read ends 3 residues before the CDR3 terminus; that terminus is restored from the germline J gene. The gene calls are TRBV7-9 and TRBJ2-7, with TRBD1 matching over 11 bases. The CDR3 runs 15 residues. The V gene's germline CDR1 is SEHNR and CDR2 FQNEAQ (reference sequence). J gave up 5 bases and V 2 bases, and 5 bases lay outside the gene matches. CDR3 amino acids: CASSLSGTGGNEQYF. CDR3 DNA (partial): TGTGCCAGCAGCTTATCCGGGACAGGGGGAAACGAG.

The sample holds many counts of this clone. The read ends 3 residues early relative to the CDR3; the germline J gene fills the gap. The chain carries TRBV3-1 (or the pseudogene TRBV3-2) and TRBJ2-3; D perhaps matches TRBD2 (7 bases). Trimming left V 0 bases short and J 7 bases short, with 17 bases between. The CDR3 runs 16 residues. Per the germline V gene, CDR1 is LGHDT and CDR2 is YNNKEL (reference sequence). The CDR3 loop reads CASSQEPGGLFHTQYF. Partial CDR3 DNA: TGTGCCAGCAGCCAAGAGCCGGGGGGCCTCTTCCATACG.

Of note for this clone: The CDR3 extends 3 residues past the end of the read, so its final part is completed from the germline J gene. This chain links TRBV6-2 or TRBV6-3 with TRBJ2-7, with a weak D call TRBD2 (6 bases). Germline loops: CDR1 MNHEY, CDR2 SVGEGT. The CDR3 runs to 15 residues. Trimming left V 0 bases short and J 1 base short, with 10 bases between. CDR3 residues: CASSYSGGKSYEQYF. The CDR3 DNA, read in part, is TGTGCCAGCAGTTACTCGGGGGGAAAGTCCTACGAG.